This T cell receptor beta chain was obtained from a study of CD8 T cells in Susac syndrome. Overall study results and limits: Within Susac syndrome CD4+ T cell repertoires, clonal expansion was not evident.

While CD8+ and CD4+ T cells were isolated negatively, TEMRA cells were enriched by FACS. To note about this clonotype: Its antigen is as yet unknown.

Germline CDR1 KGHSH, CDR2 LQKENI. The CDR3 length is 12 residues. V gave up 4 bases and J gave up 8 bases, with 9 bases separating them. Reverse transcription of about 0.45 to 1 ug RNA used random hexamers. Across 54 Vbeta and 13 Jbeta, immunoSEQ multiplex PCR amplified TCR beta CDR3. TCRdb processed the immunoSEQ multiplex PCR reads anew with MiXCR; each CDR3 protein has one entry. The sample shows around 150,000 distinct CDR3 sequences, approximately 95% of them seen only once. This chain connects TRBV18 to TRBJ2-1; D perhaps matches TRBD2 (5 bases). Input material: CD4+ T cells from PBMCs. This TCR was sampled from a human donor with Susac syndrome. CDR3 residues: CASSLTRHEQFF. Written as DNA, the CDR3 is TGTGCCAGCTCACTCACTAGGCATGAGCAGTTCTTC.